Described below is a single T cell receptor (beta chain) sequence and its context. The data belong to a study of control samples from healthy donors and cancer patients. This CDR3 has 16 residues. Germline V gene sequence: CDR1 SNHLY, CDR2 FYNNEI. Between the trimmed V and J ends, which lost 10 bases and 2 bases, there was a span of 20 bases. Here immunoSEQ multiplex PCR was the method, and the copy in TCRdb shows in-frame clones only, minus some. The data hold under 75,000 clones, with 90% observed a single time. The sequenced material came from PBMCs. This TCR was sampled from a woman aged 45-65 years with colorectal cancer. V and J are TRBV2 and TRBJ2-2; D gene unclear. The CDR3 sequence: CAIAPWEKGNTGELFF. DNA of the CDR3: TGTGCCATTGCCCCATGGGAAAAAGGCAACACCGGGGAGCTGTTTTTT.